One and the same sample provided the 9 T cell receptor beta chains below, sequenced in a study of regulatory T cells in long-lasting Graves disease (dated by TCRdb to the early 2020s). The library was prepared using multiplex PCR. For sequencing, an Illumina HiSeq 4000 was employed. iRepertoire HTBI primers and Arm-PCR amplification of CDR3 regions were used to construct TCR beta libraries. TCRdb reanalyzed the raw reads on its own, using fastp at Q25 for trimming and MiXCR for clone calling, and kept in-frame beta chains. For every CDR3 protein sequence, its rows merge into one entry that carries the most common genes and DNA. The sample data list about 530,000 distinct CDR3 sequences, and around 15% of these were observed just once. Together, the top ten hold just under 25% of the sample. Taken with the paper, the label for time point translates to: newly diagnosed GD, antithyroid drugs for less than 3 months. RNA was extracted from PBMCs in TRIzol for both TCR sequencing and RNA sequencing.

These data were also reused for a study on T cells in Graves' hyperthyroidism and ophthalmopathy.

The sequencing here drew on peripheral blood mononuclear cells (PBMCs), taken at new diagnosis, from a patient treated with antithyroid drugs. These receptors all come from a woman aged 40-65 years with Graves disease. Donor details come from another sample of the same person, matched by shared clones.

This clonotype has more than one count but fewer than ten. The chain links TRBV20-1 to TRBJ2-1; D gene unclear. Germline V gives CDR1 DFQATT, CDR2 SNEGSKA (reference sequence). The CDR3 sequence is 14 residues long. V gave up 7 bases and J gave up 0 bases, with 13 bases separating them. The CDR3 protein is CSVPVPSSYNEQFF. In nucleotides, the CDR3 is TGCAGTGTCCCCGTTCCGAGCTCCTACAATGAGCAGTTCTTC.

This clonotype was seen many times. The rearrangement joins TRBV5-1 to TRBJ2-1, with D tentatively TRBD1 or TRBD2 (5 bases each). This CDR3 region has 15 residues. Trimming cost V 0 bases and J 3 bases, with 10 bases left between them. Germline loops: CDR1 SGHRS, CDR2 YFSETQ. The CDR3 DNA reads TGCGCCAGCAGCTTGGGAGGGGATCTCTACAATGAGCAGTTCTTC. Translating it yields CASSLGGDLYNEQFF. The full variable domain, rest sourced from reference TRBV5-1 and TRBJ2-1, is KAGVTQTPRYLIKTRGQQVTLSCSPISGHRSVSWYQQTPGQGLQFLFEYFSETQRNKGNFPGRFSGRQFSNSRSEMNVSTLELGDSALYLCASSLGGDLYNEQFFGPGTRLTVL.

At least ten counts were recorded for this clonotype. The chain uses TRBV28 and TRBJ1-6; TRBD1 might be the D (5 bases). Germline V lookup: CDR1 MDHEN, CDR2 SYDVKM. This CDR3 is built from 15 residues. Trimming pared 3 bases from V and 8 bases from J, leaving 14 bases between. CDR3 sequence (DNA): TGTGCCAGCAGTTTGATGTACCAGGGAGATTCACCCCTCCACTTT. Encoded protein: CASSLMYQGDSPLHF.

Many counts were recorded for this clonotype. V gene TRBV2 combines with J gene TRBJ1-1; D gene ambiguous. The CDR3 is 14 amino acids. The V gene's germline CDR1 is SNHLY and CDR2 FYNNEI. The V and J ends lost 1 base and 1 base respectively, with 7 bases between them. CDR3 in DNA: TGTGCCAGCAGTGAAGAGGGCAGGAACACTGAAGCTTTCTTT. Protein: CASSEEGRNTEAFF.

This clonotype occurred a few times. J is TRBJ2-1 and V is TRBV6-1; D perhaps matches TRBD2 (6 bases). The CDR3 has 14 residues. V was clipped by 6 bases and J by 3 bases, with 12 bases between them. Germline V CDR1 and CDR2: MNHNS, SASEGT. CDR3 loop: CASRGAGLYNEQFF. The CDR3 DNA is TGTGCCAGCAGGGGCGCGGGGCTCTACAATGAGCAGTTCTTC.

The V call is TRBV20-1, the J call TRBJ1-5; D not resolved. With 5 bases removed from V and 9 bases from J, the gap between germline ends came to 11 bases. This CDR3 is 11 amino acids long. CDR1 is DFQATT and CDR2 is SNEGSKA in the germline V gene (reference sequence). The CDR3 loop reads CSARLAGPQHF. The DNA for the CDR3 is TGCAGTGCTCGGTTAGCGGGGCCCCAGCATTTT.

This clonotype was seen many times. CDR3: CASTPNRGFTSGYTF. Here the CDR3 DNA reads TGTGCCAGCACCCCAAACAGGGGGTTTACGAGTGGCTACACCTTC. V is TRBV5-6 and J is TRBJ1-2; 8 positions match TRBD1. The CDR3 spans 15 residues. Germline CDR1 and CDR2: SGHDT and YYEEEE. With V trimmed by 6 bases and J by 7 bases, 14 bases remained unmatched. Full variable domain (remainder filled in from reference TRBV5-6 and TRBJ1-2): DAGVTQSPTHLIKTRGQQVTLRCSPKSGHDTVSWYQQALGQGPQFIFQYYEEEERQRGNFPDRFSGHQFPNYSSELNVNALLLGDSALYLCASTPNRGFTSGYTFGSGTRLTVV.

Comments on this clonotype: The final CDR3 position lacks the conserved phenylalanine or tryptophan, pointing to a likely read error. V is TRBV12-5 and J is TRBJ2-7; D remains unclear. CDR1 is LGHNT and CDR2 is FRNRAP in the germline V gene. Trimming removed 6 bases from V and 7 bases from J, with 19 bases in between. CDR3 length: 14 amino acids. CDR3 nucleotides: TGTGCTAGTGGCTCCACCTCCGAGACGAGGGAGCAGTACTTA. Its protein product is CASGSTSETREQYL.

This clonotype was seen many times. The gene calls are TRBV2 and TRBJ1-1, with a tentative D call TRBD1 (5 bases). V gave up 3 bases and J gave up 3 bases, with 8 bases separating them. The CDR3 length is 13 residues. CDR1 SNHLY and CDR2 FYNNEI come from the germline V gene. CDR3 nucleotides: TGTGCCAGCAGTGAGGGGGTTTACACTGAAGCTTTCTTT. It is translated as CASSEGVYTEAFF.